These T cell receptor beta chains were read from a single sample in a study of CD8 T cells in Susac syndrome. TCRdb called the immunoSEQ multiplex PCR reads again in MiXCR, with one record for every CDR3 protein. The sample lists about 190,000 distinct CDR3 sequences; about 91% were seen once. Material for sequencing was CD4+ T cells from PBMCs. Source of these receptors: a human donor with Susac syndrome. Both conserved end residues are part of each CDR3. D genes are given only for firm matches. Not every row has a clone size; where given, it reads once, few, many or a size class.

J | V | D | size | CDR3
TRBJ2-1 | TRBV4-2 | - | - | CASSQDVRERWNEQFF
TRBJ2-3 | TRBV5-1 | - | - | CASSLAAAPNTDTQYF
TRBJ2-6 | TRBV10-2 | - | - | CASSDPSGANVLTF
TRBJ2-1 | TRBV4-1 | - | - | CASSHRNRNLYNEQFF
TRBJ2-7 | TRBV11-2 | - | - | CASSLLRGEQYF
TRBJ2-3 | TRBV20-1 | TRBD1 | - | CSATRLGTEATDTQYF
TRBJ2-2 | TRBV7-6 | - | - | CASSLEVLTGELFF
TRBJ2-1 | TRBV5-1 | TRBD2 | once | CASSLAGGPNEQFF
TRBJ1-5 | TRBV28 | - | - | CASSSGDYSNQPQHF
TRBJ1-2 | TRBV6-6 | - | - | CASSSWTGVSGYTF
TRBJ2-3 | TRBV7-8 | TRBD2 | - | CASSLRLAARGTQYF
TRBJ1-2 | TRBV27 | - | - | CASSPTAISGYTF
TRBJ2-3 | TRBV6-1 | - | - | CASSTTGTPRGTDTQYF
TRBJ1-5 | TRBV29-1 | TRBD1 | - | CSVGTASNQPQHF
TRBJ1-2 | TRBV27 | TRBD1 | - | CASSLDRAHGYTF
TRBJ1-1 | TRBV30 | - | - | CAWIEPGNTEAFF
TRBJ2-5 | TRBV24-1 | - | once | CATSGTVQETQYF
TRBJ2-3 | TRBV7-9 | TRBD2 | - | CASSLETTSGGRPDTQYF
TRBJ1-1 | TRBV20-1 | - | - | CSARDGKWNTEAFF